The 32 T cell receptor beta chains reported below all come from one sample, sequenced in a study of T cell changes during pregnancy in multiple sclerosis. Here immunoSEQ multiplex PCR was the method, and the copy in TCRdb shows in-frame clones only, minus some. This sample yields approximately 84,000 clones, of which over 85% are seen a single time; 0.8% to 1% belongs to the top ten. The sample consisted of peripheral blood, taken in the second trimester of pregnancy. The receptors were gathered from a female donor in good health, enrolled as a control in a pregnancy study.

The V gene is TRBV7-9, the J gene TRBJ2-3, with 7 nucleotides matching TRBD2. This CDR3 region has 14 residues. J gave up 10 bases and V 4 bases, and 11 bases lay outside the gene matches. In germline, CDR1 is SEHNR, CDR2 FQNEAQ (reference sequence). The CDR3 region is CASSSGPGGGAQYF. CDR3 in DNA: TGTGCCAGCAGCTCCGGACCGGGAGGTGGTGCGCAGTATTTT.

This clone appeared once. The CDR3 protein is CASSLFRNSHEQYF. In DNA, the CDR3 is TGTGCCAGCAGCTTGTTCAGAAATTCCCACGAGCAGTACTTC. The rearrangement joins TRBV5-6 to TRBJ2-7; no firm D call. Looked up from germline, CDR1 is SGHDT and CDR2 is YYEEEE. The length of the CDR3 is 14 residues. The V and J ends lost 1 base and 5 bases respectively, with 13 bases between them.

The chain is built from TRBV4-2 and TRBJ1-4, with D uncertain. Germline V gene sequence: CDR1 LGHNA, CDR2 YNFKEQ. This CDR3 contains 12 residues. Between the trimmed V and J ends, which lost 7 bases and 4 bases, there was a span of 7 bases. CDR3 nucleotides: TGTGCCAGCATGGGAGATAATGAAAAACTGTTTTTT. Translation: CASMGDNEKLFF.

The genes are TRBV28 and TRBJ1-1; D may be TRBD1 (5 bases). Germline V gene data show CDR1 as MDHEN and CDR2 as SYDVKM. This CDR3 is built from 15 residues. V shed 2 bases and J shed 1 base, with 11 bases lying between them. The CDR3 is CASSLLGEANTEAFF. Here the CDR3 DNA reads TGTGCCAGCAGTTTACTAGGGGAGGCGAACACTGAAGCTTTCTTT.

The chain carries TRBV19 and TRBJ2-7, with D perhaps matching TRBD1 (6 bases). Germline assignment: CDR1 LNHDA and CDR2 SQIVND (reference sequence). V dropped 2 bases and J dropped 2 bases, with 10 bases sitting between them. This CDR3 spans 14 amino acids. CDR3 residues: CASSIYGGTYEQYF. The CDR3 DNA follows: TGTGCCAGTAGTATATATGGGGGCACCTACGAGCAGTACTTC.

The CDR3 reads CASKFRADGGEQYF. The CDR3 coding sequence is TGTGCCAGCAAGTTCAGGGCGGACGGCGGCGAGCAGTACTTC. V usage is TRBV6-1 and J usage is TRBJ2-7; a possible D gene is TRBD1 (5 bases). The germline V gene encodes CDR1 MNHNS and CDR2 SASEGT. The CDR3 contains 14 residues. Trimming cost V 7 bases and J 6 bases, with 19 bases left between them.

The chain has TRBV5-1 and TRBJ1-5, with D possibly being TRBD1 (5 bases). V lost 8 bases to trimming and J lost 6 bases, with 24 bases between them. Germline lookup yields CDR1 SGHRS and CDR2 YFSETQ. The CDR3 has 16 residues. CDR3 protein: CARPKRGGGTAQPQHF. CDR3 DNA: TGCGCCAGACCCAAACGGGGAGGCGGGACCGCTCAGCCCCAGCATTTT.

This clone has just one count. The gene calls are TRBV5-4 and TRBJ1-2; 9 nucleotides match TRBD1. The CDR3 loop spans 15 amino acids. Losses at the gene ends were 4 bases for V and 0 bases for J; bases not matched to a gene: 4. CDR1 SGHNT and CDR2 YYREEE come from the germline V gene (reference sequence). The CDR3 DNA reads TGTGCCAGCAGCACCCGGGACAGGGCTAACTATGGCTACACCTTC. It yields the protein CASSTRDRANYGYTF.

The chain links TRBV4-1 to TRBJ2-7; 12 bases match TRBD2. With V trimmed by 4 bases and J by 6 bases, 7 bases remained unmatched. The CDR3 length is 15 residues. From germline, CDR1 is MGHRA and CDR2 YSYEKL. CDR3 bases: TGCGCCAGCAGCCGAGTGACTAGCGGGAGAGTCGAGCAGTACTTC. Its translation: CASSRVTSGRVEQYF.

CDR3 DNA: TGCAGCGGGACTAGCGGCACAGATACGCAGTATTTT. It specifies CSGTSGTDTQYF. This chain joins TRBV29-1 and TRBJ2-3; 9 bases are shared with TRBD2. Trimming cost V 7 bases and J 1 base; bases outside gene matches: 0. The length of the CDR3 is 12 residues. CDR1 is SQVTM, CDR2 ANQGSEA, per germline.

This chain uses TRBV19 with TRBJ2-7; D might be TRBD2 (5 bases). The CDR3 extends over 17 amino acids. V was clipped by 4 bases and J by 3 bases, with 22 bases between them. Germline CDR1 and CDR2: LNHDA and SQIVND (reference sequence). The CDR3 region has the DNA TGTGCCAGTAGTAAGTATCCCCCCGCCCAGCGGAACTACGAGCAGTACTTC. Amino acid sequence: CASSKYPPAQRNYEQYF.

The chain joins TRBV2 to TRBJ2-1; tentatively, D is TRBD2 (6 bases). Germline assignment: CDR1 SNHLY and CDR2 FYNNEI. V was shortened by 6 bases and J by 4 bases, with 16 bases between the two germline ends. This CDR3 spans 15 amino acids. This CDR3 is CASSEVRDSYNEQFF. The CDR3 bases are TGTGCCAGCAGCGAGGTCCGGGACTCTTACAATGAGCAGTTCTTC.

This chain joins TRBV5-1 and TRBJ2-4; the match to TRBD1 covers 7 bases. Germline V gene lookup returns CDR1 SGHRS and CDR2 YFSETQ. With 4 bases clipped from V and 0 bases from J, the junction kept 7 bases outside the gene matches. The CDR3 runs 16 residues. The CDR3 is CASSIGTDLAKNIQYF. CDR3 sequence (DNA): TGCGCCAGCAGCATCGGGACAGATCTAGCCAAAAACATTCAGTACTTC.

CDR3 sequence: CASARKSCGTGSKRTGELFF. The CDR3 coding sequence is TGTGCCAGCGCAAGGAAGTCTTGCGGGACAGGGTCAAAAAGGACCGGGGAGCTGTTTTTT. This rearrangement joins TRBV21-1 to TRBJ2-2; TRBD1, the D gene given by the table, was not confirmed from the DNA. TRBV21-1 is termed a pseudogene. This CDR3 contains 20 residues.

The DNA of the CDR3 is TGTGCCAGCAGAGGACAGGGTCGGACCGGGGAGCTGTTTTTT. This translates into CASRGQGRTGELFF. The chain couples TRBV28 to TRBJ2-2, with 8 bases aligning to TRBD1. V was pared by 6 bases and J by 5 bases, with 5 bases of the junction left unmatched. Germline V gene data show CDR1 as MDHEN and CDR2 as SYDVKM. The length of the CDR3 is 14 residues.

This chain joins TRBV28 and TRBJ1-5; D uncertain. The V end was cut by 4 bases, the J end by 5 bases, with 18 bases between. CDR1 MDHEN and CDR2 SYDVKM come from the germline V gene. CDR3 length: 16 amino acids. The CDR3 here is CASSSPQFDYYQPQHF. The CDR3 nucleotides are TGTGCCAGCAGTTCCCCTCAATTTGACTACTATCAGCCCCAGCATTTT. Variable domain in full (rest from reference TRBV28 and TRBJ1-5): DVKVTQSSRYLVKRTGEKVFLECVQDMDHENMFWYRQDPGLGLRLIYFSYDVKMKEKGDIPEGYSVSREKKERFSLILESASTNQTSMYLCASSSPQFDYYQPQHFGDGTRLSIL.

This sequence joins TRBV19 and TRBJ2-7, with 10 bases fitting TRBD1. The CDR3 extends over 15 amino acids. CDR1 is LNHDA, CDR2 SQIVND, per germline (reference sequence). V dropped 5 bases and J dropped 1; count of bases not matched to a gene: 5. The CDR3 DNA follows: TGTGCCAGTAGTCCCCGGGACAGGGGTTCCTACGAGCAGTACTTC. It specifies CASSPRDRGSYEQYF.

The rearrangement joins TRBV28 to TRBJ2-5; 7 bases map to TRBD1. With 4 bases clipped from V and 1 base from J, the junction kept 6 bases outside the gene matches. Looked up from germline, CDR1 is MDHEN and CDR2 is SYDVKM. The length of the CDR3 is 15 residues. Here the CDR3 reads CASSSQQGFQETQYF. CDR3 in DNA: TGTGCCAGCAGTTCCCAACAGGGGTTCCAAGAGACCCAGTACTTC.

This chain connects TRBV9 to TRBJ2-7; 9 bases are a match to TRBD1. There are 15 residues in the CDR3. Germline CDR1 is SGDLS and CDR2 is YYNGEE. The ends lost 2 bases at V and 6 bases at J; junction bases unmatched: 9. The CDR3, as DNA: TGTGCCAGCAGCGTGGGACAGGGATTACCGGGCGAGCAGTACTTC. Protein sequence: CASSVGQGLPGEQYF.

This chain connects TRBV5-5 to TRBJ1-1; tentative D call: TRBD1 (5 bases). Trimming took 4 bases from V and 3 from J, leaving 13 bases between them. The CDR3 spans 14 residues. Looked up from germline, CDR1 is SGHKS and CDR2 is YYEKEE (reference sequence). CDR3 coding DNA: TGTGCCAGCAGCCCTGGGGGGGTATACACTGAAGCTTTCTTT. Translation: CASSPGGVYTEAFF.

This clone was recorded only once. The CDR3 here is CAVAGGNSDTQYF. For the CDR3, the DNA is TGTGCCGTCGCCGGGGGGAACTCAGATACGCAGTATTTT. This chain connects TRBV27 to TRBJ2-3; 7 nucleotides match TRBD2. The ends lost 11 bases at V and 4 bases at J; junction bases unmatched: 9. This CDR3 comprises 13 residues. The germline CDR1 and CDR2 sequences are MNHEY and SMNVEV (reference sequence).

The V gene is TRBV21-1, the J gene TRBJ2-1; TRBD2, as called in the table, went unchecked against the DNA. TRBV21-1 is an annotated pseudogene. The CDR3 consists of 19 residues. CDR3 in amino acids: CASSKEPLAGVRNYNEQFF. In DNA, the CDR3 is TGTGCCAGCAGCAAAGAACCCCTAGCGGGAGTTAGAAACTACAATGAGCAGTTCTTC.

The chain is built from TRBV7-6 and TRBJ2-7; D is unresolved. This CDR3 has 15 residues. V lost 2 bases and J 1 base, leaving 12 bases between the germline ends. Germline CDR1 and CDR2: SGHVS and FNYEAQ. The CDR3 protein is CASSLSGPGSYEQYF. For the CDR3, the DNA is TGTGCCAGCAGCTTATCAGGCCCCGGATCCTACGAGCAGTACTTC.

The CDR3: CASSIAQGVGYGYTF. The CDR3 nucleotides are TGTGCCAGTAGTATCGCTCAGGGCGTAGGCTATGGCTACACCTTC. The chain is built from TRBV19 and TRBJ1-2, with D perhaps TRBD1 (5 bases). This CDR3 has 15 residues. Trimming took off 3 bases at V and 4 bases at J, with 15 bases between the two ends. CDR1 is LNHDA and CDR2 is SQIVND in the germline V gene (reference sequence).

The V gene is TRBV7-2, the J gene TRBJ2-7, with TRBD2 identical over 7 bases. With 4 bases clipped from V and 4 bases from J, the junction kept 10 bases outside the gene matches. CDR3 length: 15 residues. Looked up from germline, CDR1 is SGHTA and CDR2 is FQGNSA. This chain's CDR3 is CASSSSLASGYEQYF. CDR3 nucleotide sequence: TGTGCCAGCAGCTCCTCACTGGCTAGCGGATACGAGCAGTACTTC.

The chain employs TRBV5-1 and TRBJ2-3; TRBD2 agrees at 11 bases. The junction had 9 bases not matched to a gene; V was cut back by 4 bases and J by 5 bases. The CDR3 is 16 amino acids. CDR1 and CDR2 from the germline V gene are SGHRS and YFSETQ. CDR3 DNA sequence: TGCGCCAGCAGCAGAAGTAGCGGGAGGGCGGTAGATACGCAGTATTTT. Translating gives CASSRSSGRAVDTQYF.

This clone was seen once. J is TRBJ2-7 and V is TRBV28; TRBD2 agrees at 10 bases. The V and J ends lost 5 bases and 1 base, in that order; junction bases with no gene match: 2. Germline CDR1 MDHEN, CDR2 SYDVKM. The CDR3 has 14 residues. As DNA, the CDR3 is TGTGCCAGCAGTGGGACTAGCGATTCCTACGAGCAGTACTTC. Protein sequence: CASSGTSDSYEQYF.

V and J are TRBV5-1 and TRBJ2-3; D unresolved. The germline V gene has CDR1 SGHRS and CDR2 YFSETQ. The CDR3 consists of 14 residues. Trimming shortened V by 0 bases and J by 0 bases, and 5 bases separated the two germline ends. The CDR3 region is CASSLETSTDTQYF. As DNA, the CDR3 is TGCGCCAGCAGCTTGGAGACTAGCACAGATACGCAGTATTTT.

The chain joins TRBV15 to TRBJ2-7, with 7 bases identical to TRBD2. Germline CDR1 LNHNV, CDR2 YYDKDF (reference sequence). Trimming at V came to 0 bases and at J to 2 bases, leaving 10 bases not matched to a gene. CDR3 size: 17 residues. The CDR3, as DNA: TGTGCCACCAGCAGAGATCTCGCACTAGCGTCTCCCTACGAGCAGTACTTC. Translation gives CATSRDLALASPYEQYF.

This chain connects TRBV27 to TRBJ2-1; 8 bases agree with TRBD1. Per germline, CDR1 MNHEY and CDR2 SMNVEV (reference sequence). V shed 6 bases, J shed 4 bases, and the junction held 5 bases outside the gene matches. The CDR3 length is 14 residues. The CDR3 region has the DNA TGTGCCAGCAGCGACAGGGGAGCATACAATGAGCAGTTCTTC. Protein sequence: CASSDRGAYNEQFF.

This chain connects TRBV28 to TRBJ1-1; D might be TRBD1 (6 bases). V lost 3 bases and J 1 base, leaving 9 bases between the germline ends. This CDR3 has 14 amino acids. The germline CDR1 and CDR2 sequences are MDHEN and SYDVKM. The CDR3 is CASSFRGPNTEAFF. The DNA for the CDR3 is TGTGCCAGCAGTTTCAGGGGCCCGAACACTGAAGCTTTCTTT.

This chain uses TRBV13 with TRBJ2-5; D unresolved. This CDR3 comprises 12 residues. Germline V gene lookup returns CDR1 PRHDT and CDR2 FYEKMQ (reference sequence). The V end was cut by 5 bases, the J end by 5 bases, with 9 bases between. The DNA of the CDR3 is TGTGCCAGCAGCGACACGTGGGAGACCCAGTACTTC. As protein: CASSDTWETQYF.